The T cell receptor beta chain described here comes from a study of breast tumors, draining lymph nodes, adjacent tissues (dated by TCRdb to 2016 to 2017). In terms of the full investigation: TCR beta repertoires were compared across tumor, adjacent nontumor tissue and axillary lymph nodes obtained from breast cancer patients. In human breast cancer, the study set out to evaluate how tumor, surrounding tissue and draining lymph node repertoires relate to one another and whether T cells may move between these sites.

This clonotype has a count of ten or more. Its antigen is unknown. No much larger clone exists at a distance of one base, and base qualities are not known. Lymph node samples were obtained from the axillary draining lymph nodes of breast cancer patients. TCRdb names Illumina HiSeq 2000 as the instrument used. TCR beta chain libraries were generated through multiplex PCR amplification. The amplified TCR beta chain products were analyzed by high-throughput sequencing. TCRdb reanalyzed the raw reads on its own, using fastp at Q25 for trimming and MiXCR for clone calling, and kept in-frame beta chains. Here each entry gathers all rows of one CDR3 protein and keeps the most common genes and DNA. The sample table lists around 130,000 distinct CDR3 sequences, just under 20% of them with a count of one. The top ten clones comprise over 3% of the sample. V is trimmed back by 6 bases and J by 1 base, and the junction contains 9 bases that no gene match accounts for. Taken from the germline V gene (reference sequence), the CDR1 and CDR2 loops are DFQATT and SNEGSKA. Including cysteine and phenylalanine, the CDR3 has 15 amino acids. The CDR3 DNA has 45 bases and is translated from base 1.

Results the study describes overall, beyond this receptor: Tumor and nontumor tissue repertoires were significantly more similar in luminal-like than in basal-like breast cancer. The data were considered consistent with most tumor T cells being derived from the lymph node and subsequently expanding within tumor tissue. Tumors showed preferential V and J gene usage, and their T-cell repertoire diversity fell below that of lymph nodes yet above that of nontumor tissue. The conclusion that tumor T cells originate in lymph nodes was framed as consistent with a hypothesis rather than directly demonstrated.

Sequencing was done on a sample of axillary lymph node tissue. The origin of this receptor is a female donor with breast cancer. Some clones in this sample may be carry-over from other donors' samples. This chain joins TRBV20-1 to TRBJ2-5; TRBD2 matches 9 bases in the middle. DNA sequence: TGCAGTGCCTCAGGCGGTAGCGGGAGCCAAGAGACCCAGTACTTC. This translates into CSASGGSGSQETQYF.